This T cell receptor (beta chain) originates from a study of human T cells and chemical hapten exposure. Study summary: The use of 2% DPC on roughly 2 cm by roughly 2 cm of upper inner arm skin constituted sensitization. Diphenylcyclopropenone doses were given weekly to the scalps of patients across the approximately 25-week study.

This clonotype was seen at least ten times. Specified time point: patch test 1, 2 weeks after DPC sensitization. The treatment: therapeutic diphenylcyclopropenone sensitization with weekly scalp DPC. Each CDR3 protein gets one entry after TCRdb re-called the RACE reads with MiXCR. The sample gives more than 55,000 distinct CDR3 sequences, approximately 9.8% of which show up once; approximately 3% is in the top ten. The sequenced sample was whole blood, obtained in connection with sensitization to the hapten diphenylcyclopropenone (DPC). This receptor was taken from a woman aged 40-49 years with alopecia areata. Some clones in this sample may be carry-over from other donors' samples.

CDR3 region: CAITRGGSNTEAFF. CDR3 sequence (DNA): TGTGCCATCACGCGGGGGGGGTCGAACACTGAAGCTTTCTTT. The chain uses TRBV10-3 and TRBJ1-1, with TRBD1 as a possible D gene (5 bases). CDR3 length: 14 amino acids. Germline values: CDR1 ENHRY, CDR2 SYGVKD. With 7 bases removed from V and 1 base from J, the gap between germline ends came to 13 bases.